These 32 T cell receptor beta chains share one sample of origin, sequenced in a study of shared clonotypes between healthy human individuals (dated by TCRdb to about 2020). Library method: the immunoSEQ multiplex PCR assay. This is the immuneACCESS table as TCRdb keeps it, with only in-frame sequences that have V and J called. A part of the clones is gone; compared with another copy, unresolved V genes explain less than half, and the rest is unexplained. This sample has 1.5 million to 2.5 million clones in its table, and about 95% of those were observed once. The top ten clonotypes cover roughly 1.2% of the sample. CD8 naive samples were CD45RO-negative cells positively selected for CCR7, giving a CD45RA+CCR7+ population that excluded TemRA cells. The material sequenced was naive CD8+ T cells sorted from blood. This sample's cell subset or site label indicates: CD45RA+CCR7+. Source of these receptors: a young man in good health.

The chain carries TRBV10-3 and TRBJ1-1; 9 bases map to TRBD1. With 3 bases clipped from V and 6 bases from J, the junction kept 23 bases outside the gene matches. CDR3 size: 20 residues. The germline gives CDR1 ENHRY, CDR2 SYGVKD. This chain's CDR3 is CAISEGPDNRDREFYPEAFF. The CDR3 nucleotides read TGTGCCATCAGTGAAGGACCCGACAACCGGGACAGGGAATTCTACCCTGAAGCTTTCTTT.

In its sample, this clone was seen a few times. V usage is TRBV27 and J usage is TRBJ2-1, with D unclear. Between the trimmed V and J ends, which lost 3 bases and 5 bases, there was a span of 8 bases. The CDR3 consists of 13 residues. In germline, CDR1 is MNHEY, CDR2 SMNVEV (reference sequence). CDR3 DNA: TGTGCCAGCAGTTTCGTCACGGACAATGAGCAGTTCTTC. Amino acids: CASSFVTDNEQFF.

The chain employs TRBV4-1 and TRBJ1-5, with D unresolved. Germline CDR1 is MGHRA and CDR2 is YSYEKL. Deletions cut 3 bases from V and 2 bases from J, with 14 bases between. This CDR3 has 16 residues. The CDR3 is CASSQVGELGNQPQHF. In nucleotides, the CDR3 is TGCGCCAGCAGCCAGGTCGGGGAGTTGGGCAATCAGCCCCAGCATTTT.

CDR3 sequence (DNA): TGTGCCAGCAGCTTGAGACAGGAGAATGAAAAACTGTTTTTT. Its translation: CASSLRQENEKLFF. This chain links TRBV13 with TRBJ1-4; D is perhaps TRBD1 (6 bases). Germline V gene lookup returns CDR1 PRHDT and CDR2 FYEKMQ (reference sequence). The CDR3 length is 14 residues. V was cut by 3 bases and J by 5 bases, with 10 bases left in between.

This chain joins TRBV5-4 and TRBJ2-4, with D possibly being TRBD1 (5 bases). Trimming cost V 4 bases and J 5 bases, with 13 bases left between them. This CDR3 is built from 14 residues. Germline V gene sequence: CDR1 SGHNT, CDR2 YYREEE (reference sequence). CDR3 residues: CASSLDEGENIQYF. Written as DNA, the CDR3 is TGTGCCAGCAGCCTGGACGAAGGGGAAAACATTCAGTACTTC.

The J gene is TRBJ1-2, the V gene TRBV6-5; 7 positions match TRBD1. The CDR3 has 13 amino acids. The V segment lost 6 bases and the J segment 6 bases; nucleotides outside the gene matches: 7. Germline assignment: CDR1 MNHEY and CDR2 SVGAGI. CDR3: CASRPQGVDGYTF. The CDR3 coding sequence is TGTGCCAGCAGGCCCCAGGGGGTAGATGGCTACACCTTC.

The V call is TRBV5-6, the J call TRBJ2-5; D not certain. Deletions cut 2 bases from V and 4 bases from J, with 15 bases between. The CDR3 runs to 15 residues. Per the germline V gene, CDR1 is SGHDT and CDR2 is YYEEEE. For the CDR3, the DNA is TGTGCCAGCAGCTTAGGTCAGCTTATGGGAGAGACCCAGTACTTC. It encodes CASSLGQLMGETQYF.

CDR3 sequence reads: CASRELSGGGTDTQYF. The CDR3 DNA follows: TGTGCCAGCAGGGAATTAAGCGGGGGCGGCACAGATACGCAGTATTTT. The chain carries TRBV7-9 and TRBJ2-3; TRBD2 aligns across 8 bases. The V segment lost 6 bases and the J segment 1 base; nucleotides outside the gene matches: 9. In germline, CDR1 is SEHNR, CDR2 FQNEAQ (reference sequence). The CDR3 is made up of 16 amino acids.

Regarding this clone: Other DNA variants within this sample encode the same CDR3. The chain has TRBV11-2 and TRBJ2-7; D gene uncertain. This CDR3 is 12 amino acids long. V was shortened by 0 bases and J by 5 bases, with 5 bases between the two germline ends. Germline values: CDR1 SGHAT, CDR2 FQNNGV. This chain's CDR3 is CASSLERDEQYF. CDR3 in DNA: TGTGCCAGCAGCTTAGAACGGGACGAGCAGTACTTC.

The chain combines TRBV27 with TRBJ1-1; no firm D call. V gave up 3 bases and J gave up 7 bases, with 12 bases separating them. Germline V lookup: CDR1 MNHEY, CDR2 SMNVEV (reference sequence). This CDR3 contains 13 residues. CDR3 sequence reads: CASSFRPQGEAFF. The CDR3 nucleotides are TGTGCCAGCAGTTTTCGGCCCCAAGGTGAAGCTTTCTTT.

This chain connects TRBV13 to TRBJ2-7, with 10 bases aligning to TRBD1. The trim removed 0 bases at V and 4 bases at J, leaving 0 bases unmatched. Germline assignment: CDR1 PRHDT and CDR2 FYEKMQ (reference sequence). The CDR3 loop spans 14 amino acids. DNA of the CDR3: TGTGCCAGCAGCTTAGGGGACAGGGGGTACGAGCAGTACTTC. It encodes CASSLGDRGYEQYF.

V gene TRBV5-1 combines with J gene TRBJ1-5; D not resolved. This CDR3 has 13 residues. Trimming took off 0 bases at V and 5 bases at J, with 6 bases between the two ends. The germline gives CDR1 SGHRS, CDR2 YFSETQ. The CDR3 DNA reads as TGCGCCAGCAGCTTGGGTGATTATCAGCCCCAGCATTTT. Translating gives CASSLGDYQPQHF.

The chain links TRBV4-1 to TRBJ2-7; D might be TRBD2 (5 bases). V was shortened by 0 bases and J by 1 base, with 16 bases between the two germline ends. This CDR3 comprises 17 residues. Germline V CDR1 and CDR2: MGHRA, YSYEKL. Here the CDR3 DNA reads TGCGCCAGCAGCCAAGACGAGGAGGCAGGCCGGTCCTACGAGCAGTACTTC. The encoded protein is CASSQDEEAGRSYEQYF.

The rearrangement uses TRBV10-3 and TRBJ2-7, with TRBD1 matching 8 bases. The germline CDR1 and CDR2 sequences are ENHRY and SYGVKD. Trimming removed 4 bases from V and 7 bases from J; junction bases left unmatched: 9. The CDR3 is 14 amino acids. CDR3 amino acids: CAISGPGQGREQYF. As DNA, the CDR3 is TGTGCCATCAGTGGACCCGGACAGGGAAGAGAGCAGTACTTC.

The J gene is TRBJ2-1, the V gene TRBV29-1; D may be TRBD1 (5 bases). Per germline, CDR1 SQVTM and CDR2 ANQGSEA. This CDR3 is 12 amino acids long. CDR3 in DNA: TGCAGTCTCCTCGACCAGGGTATGGAGCAGTTCTTC. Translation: CSLLDQGMEQFF.

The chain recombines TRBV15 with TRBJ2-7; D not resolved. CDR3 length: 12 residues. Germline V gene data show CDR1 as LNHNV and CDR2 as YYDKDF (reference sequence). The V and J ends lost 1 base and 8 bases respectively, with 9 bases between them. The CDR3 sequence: CATSRADAQQYF. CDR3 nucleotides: TGTGCCACCAGCAGAGCCGACGCCCAGCAGTACTTC.

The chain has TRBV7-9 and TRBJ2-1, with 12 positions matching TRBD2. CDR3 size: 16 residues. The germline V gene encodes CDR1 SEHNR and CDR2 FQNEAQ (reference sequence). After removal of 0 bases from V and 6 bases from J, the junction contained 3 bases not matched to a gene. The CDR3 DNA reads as TGTGCCAGCAGCTTAGCAGGACTAGCGGGGTTCAATGAGCAGTTCTTC. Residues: CASSLAGLAGFNEQFF.

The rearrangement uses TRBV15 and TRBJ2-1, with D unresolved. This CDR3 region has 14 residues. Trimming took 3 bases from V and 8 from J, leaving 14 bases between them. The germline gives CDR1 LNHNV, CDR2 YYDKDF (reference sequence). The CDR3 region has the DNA TGTGCCACCAGCAGTCAGAACAACGGCGATGAGCAGTTCTTC. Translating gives CATSSQNNGDEQFF.

This CDR3 is CASSPWTTNEQFF. DNA for the CDR3: TGTGCCAGCAGCCCTTGGACTACCAATGAGCAGTTCTTC. This sequence joins TRBV7-9 and TRBJ2-1, with a tentative D call TRBD2 (6 bases). V lost 5 bases and J 6 bases, leaving 11 bases between the germline ends. The CDR3 has 13 amino acids. Germline V lookup: CDR1 SEHNR, CDR2 FQNEAQ (reference sequence).

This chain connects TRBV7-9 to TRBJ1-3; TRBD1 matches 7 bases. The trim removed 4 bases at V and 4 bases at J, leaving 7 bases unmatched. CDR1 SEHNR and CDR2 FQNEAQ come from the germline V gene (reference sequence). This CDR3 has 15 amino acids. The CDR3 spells CASSWTRTGGNTIYF. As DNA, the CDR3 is TGTGCCAGCAGCTGGACCCGGACAGGCGGAAACACCATATATTTT.

CDR3 in amino acids: CASSVWGLAGEIDKNIQYF. The CDR3 region has the DNA TGTGCCAGCAGTGTATGGGGACTAGCGGGGGAAATTGACAAAAACATTCAGTACTTC. The chain joins TRBV6-1 to TRBJ2-4, with 14 bases that match TRBD2. V trimming: 4 bases; J trimming: 3 bases; junction bases outside the gene matches: 11. CDR1 and CDR2 from the germline V gene are MNHNS and SASEGT. The CDR3 extends over 19 amino acids.

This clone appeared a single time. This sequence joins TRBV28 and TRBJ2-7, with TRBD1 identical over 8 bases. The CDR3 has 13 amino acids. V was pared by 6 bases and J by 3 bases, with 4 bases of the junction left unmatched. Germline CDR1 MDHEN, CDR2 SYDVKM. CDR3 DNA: TGTGCCAGCAGCGAGACAGGGGACTACGAGCAGTACTTC. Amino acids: CASSETGDYEQYF.

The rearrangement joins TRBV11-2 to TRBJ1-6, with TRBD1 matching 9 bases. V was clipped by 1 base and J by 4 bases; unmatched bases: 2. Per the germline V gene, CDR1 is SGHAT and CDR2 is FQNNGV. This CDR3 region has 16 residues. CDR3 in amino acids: CASSLAGQGYNSPLHF. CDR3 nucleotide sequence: TGTGCCAGCAGCTTAGCAGGACAGGGGTATAATTCACCCCTCCACTTT.

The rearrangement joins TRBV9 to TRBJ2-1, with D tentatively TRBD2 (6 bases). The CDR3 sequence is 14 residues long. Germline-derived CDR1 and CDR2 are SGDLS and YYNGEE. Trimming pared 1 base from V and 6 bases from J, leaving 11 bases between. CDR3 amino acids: CASSVFEGGNEQFF. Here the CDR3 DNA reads TGTGCCAGCAGCGTATTCGAGGGAGGCAATGAGCAGTTCTTC.

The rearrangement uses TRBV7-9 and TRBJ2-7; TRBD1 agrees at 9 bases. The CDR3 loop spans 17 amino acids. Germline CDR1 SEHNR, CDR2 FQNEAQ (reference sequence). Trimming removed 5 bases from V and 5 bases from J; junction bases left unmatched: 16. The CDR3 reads CASSPRVGDRGFDEQYF. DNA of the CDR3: TGTGCCAGCAGCCCGCGAGTGGGTGACAGGGGGTTTGACGAGCAGTACTTC.

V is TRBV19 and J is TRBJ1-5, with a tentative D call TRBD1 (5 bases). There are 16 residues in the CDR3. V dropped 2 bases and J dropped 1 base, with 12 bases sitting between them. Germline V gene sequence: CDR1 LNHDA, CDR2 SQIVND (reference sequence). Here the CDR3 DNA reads TGTGCCAGTAGTATATTATTCCGGGACAGCAATCAGCCCCAGCATTTT. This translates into CASSILFRDSNQPQHF.

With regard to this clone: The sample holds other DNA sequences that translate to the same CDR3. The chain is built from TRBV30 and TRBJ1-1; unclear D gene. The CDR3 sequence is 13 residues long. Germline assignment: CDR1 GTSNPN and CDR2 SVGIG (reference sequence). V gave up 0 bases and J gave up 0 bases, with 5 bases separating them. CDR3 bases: TGTGCCTGGAGTGTAGACCTGAACACTGAAGCTTTCTTT. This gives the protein CAWSVDLNTEAFF.

The CDR3 loop reads CASSADRDYEQYF. The CDR3, as DNA: TGTGCCAGCAGCGCGGACAGGGATTACGAGCAGTACTTC. The chain employs TRBV11-2 and TRBJ2-7; 8 nucleotides match TRBD1. The CDR3 extends over 13 amino acids. The junction had 4 bases not matched to a gene; V was cut back by 5 bases and J by 4 bases. Germline values: CDR1 SGHAT, CDR2 FQNNGV.

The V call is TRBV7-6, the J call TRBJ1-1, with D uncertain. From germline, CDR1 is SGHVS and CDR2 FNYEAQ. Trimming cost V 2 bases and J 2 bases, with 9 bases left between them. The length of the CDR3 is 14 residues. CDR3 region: CASSLLSPNTEAFF. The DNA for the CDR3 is TGTGCCAGCAGCTTACTCTCTCCAAACACTGAAGCTTTCTTT. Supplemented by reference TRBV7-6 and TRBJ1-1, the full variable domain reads GAGVSQSPRYKVTKRGQDVALRCDPISGHVSLYWYRQALGQGPEFLTYFNYEAQQDKSGLPNDRFSAERPEGSISTLTIQRTEQRDSAMYRCASSLLSPNTEAFFGQGTRLTVV.

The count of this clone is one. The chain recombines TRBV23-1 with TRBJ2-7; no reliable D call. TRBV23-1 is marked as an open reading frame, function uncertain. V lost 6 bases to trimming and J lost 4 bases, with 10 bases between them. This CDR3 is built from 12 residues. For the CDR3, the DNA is TGCGCCAGCAGGCCGGAGTTTTACGAGCAGTACTTC. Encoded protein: CASRPEFYEQYF.

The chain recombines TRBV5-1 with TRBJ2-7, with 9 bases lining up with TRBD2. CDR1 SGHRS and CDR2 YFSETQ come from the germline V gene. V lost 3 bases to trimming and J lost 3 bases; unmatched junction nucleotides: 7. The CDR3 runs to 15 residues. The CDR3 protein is CASSWGTSPNYEQYF. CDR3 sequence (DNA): TGCGCCAGCAGCTGGGGGACTAGCCCGAACTACGAGCAGTACTTC. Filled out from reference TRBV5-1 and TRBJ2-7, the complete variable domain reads KAGVTQTPRYLIKTRGQQVTLSCSPISGHRSVSWYQQTPGQGLQFLFEYFSETQRNKGNFPGRFSGRQFSNSRSEMNVSTLELGDSALYLCASSWGTSPNYEQYFGPGTRLTVT.

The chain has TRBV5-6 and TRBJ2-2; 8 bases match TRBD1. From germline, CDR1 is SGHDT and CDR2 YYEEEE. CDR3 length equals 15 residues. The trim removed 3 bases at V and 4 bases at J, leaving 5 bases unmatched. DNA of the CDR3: TGTGCCAGCAGCTACGGGACAGGATTCACCGGGGAGCTGTTTTTT. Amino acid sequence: CASSYGTGFTGELFF.